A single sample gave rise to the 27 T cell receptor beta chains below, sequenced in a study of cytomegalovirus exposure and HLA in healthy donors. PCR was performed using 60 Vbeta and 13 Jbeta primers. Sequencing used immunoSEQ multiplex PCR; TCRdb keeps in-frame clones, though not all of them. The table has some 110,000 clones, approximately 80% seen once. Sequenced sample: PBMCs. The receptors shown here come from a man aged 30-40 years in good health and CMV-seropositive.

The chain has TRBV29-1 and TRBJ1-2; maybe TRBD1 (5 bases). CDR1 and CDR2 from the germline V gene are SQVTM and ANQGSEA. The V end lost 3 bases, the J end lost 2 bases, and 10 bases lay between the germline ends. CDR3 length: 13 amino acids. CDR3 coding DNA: TGCAGCGTTGATGCAGGGTCCAACTATGGCTACACCTTC. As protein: CSVDAGSNYGYTF.

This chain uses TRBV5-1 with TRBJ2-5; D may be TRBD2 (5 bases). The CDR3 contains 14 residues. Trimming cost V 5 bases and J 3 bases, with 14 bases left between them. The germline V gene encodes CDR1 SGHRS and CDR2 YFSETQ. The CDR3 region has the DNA TGCGCCAGCAGAGAGGAGGATATAAAAGAGACCCAGTACTTC. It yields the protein CASREEDIKETQYF.

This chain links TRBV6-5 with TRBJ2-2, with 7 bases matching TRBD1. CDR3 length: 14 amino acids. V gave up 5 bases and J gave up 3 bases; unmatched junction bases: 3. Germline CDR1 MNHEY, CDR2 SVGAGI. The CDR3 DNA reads TGTGCCAGCAGTGGCAGGGGGTACACCGGGGAGCTGTTTTTT. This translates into CASSGRGYTGELFF.

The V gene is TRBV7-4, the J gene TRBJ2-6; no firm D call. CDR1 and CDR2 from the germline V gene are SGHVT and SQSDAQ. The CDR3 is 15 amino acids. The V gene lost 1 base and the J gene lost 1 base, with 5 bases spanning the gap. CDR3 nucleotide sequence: TGTGCCAGCAGCTTAGACACATCTGGGGCCAACGTCCTGACTTTC. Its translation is CASSLDTSGANVLTF.

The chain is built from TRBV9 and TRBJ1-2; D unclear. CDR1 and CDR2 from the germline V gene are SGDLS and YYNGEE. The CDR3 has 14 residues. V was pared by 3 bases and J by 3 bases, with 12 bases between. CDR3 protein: CASSAGRQDYGYTF. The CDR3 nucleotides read TGTGCCAGCAGCGCCGGTCGGCAGGACTATGGCTACACCTTC.

CDR3 residues: CASSFGANYGYTF. CDR3 nucleotides: TGCGCCAGCAGCTTCGGTGCTAACTATGGCTACACCTTC. The chain is built from TRBV5-1 and TRBJ1-2; D not resolved. Trimming shortened V by 2 bases and J by 0 bases, and 5 bases separated the two germline ends. CDR3 length: 13 amino acids. Germline V gene lookup returns CDR1 SGHRS and CDR2 YFSETQ.

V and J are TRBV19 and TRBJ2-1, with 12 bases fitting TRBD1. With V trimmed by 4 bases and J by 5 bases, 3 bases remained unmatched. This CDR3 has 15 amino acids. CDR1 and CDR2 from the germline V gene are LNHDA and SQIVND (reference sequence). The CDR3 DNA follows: TGTGCCAGTAGTAGGGACAGGGGGCAGGACAATGAGCAGTTCTTC. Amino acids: CASSRDRGQDNEQFF.

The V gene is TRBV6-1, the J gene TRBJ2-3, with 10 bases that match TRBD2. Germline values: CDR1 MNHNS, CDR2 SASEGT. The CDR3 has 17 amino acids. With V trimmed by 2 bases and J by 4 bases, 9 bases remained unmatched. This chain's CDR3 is CASSEITAGGWADTQYF. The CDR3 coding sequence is TGTGCCAGCAGTGAAATCACAGCGGGGGGGTGGGCAGATACGCAGTATTTT.

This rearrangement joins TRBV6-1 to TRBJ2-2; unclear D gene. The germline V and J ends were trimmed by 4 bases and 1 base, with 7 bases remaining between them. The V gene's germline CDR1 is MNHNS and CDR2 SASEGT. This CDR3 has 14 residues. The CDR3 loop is CASSATLNTGELFF. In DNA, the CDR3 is TGTGCCAGCAGTGCGACATTGAACACCGGGGAGCTGTTTTTT.

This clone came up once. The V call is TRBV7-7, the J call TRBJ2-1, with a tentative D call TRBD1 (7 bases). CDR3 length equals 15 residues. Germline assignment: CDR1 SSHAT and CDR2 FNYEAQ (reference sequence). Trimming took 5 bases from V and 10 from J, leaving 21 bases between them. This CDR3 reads CASSPITHRGGEQFF. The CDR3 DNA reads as TGTGCCAGCAGCCCGATAACCCACAGGGGAGGCGAGCAGTTCTTC.

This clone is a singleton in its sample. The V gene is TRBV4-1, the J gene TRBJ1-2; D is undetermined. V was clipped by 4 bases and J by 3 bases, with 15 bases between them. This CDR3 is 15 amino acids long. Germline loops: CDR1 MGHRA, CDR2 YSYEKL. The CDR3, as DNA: TGCGCCAGCAGCCCCCTAAACCGGGGAGACTATGGCTACACCTTC. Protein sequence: CASSPLNRGDYGYTF.

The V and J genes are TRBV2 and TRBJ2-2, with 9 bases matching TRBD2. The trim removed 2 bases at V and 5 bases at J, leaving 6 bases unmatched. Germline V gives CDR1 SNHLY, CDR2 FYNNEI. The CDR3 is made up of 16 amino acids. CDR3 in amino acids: CASSETGLALTGELFF. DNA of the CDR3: TGTGCCAGCAGTGAAACCGGACTAGCGTTAACCGGGGAGCTGTTTTTT.

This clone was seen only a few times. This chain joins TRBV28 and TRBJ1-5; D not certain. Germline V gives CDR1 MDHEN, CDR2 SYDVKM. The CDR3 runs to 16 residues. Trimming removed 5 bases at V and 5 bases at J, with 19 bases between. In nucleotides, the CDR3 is TGTGCCAGCAGTAACCCCAGCGGCCTATTTTATCAGCCCCAGCATTTT. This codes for CASSNPSGLFYQPQHF.

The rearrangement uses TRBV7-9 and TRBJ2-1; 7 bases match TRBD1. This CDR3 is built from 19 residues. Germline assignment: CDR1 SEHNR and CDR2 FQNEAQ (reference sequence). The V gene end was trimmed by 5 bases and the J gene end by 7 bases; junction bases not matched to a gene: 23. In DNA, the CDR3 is TGTGCCAGCAGCCCCGGACTGGGACAGCTCAATTTAGCTACAAATGAGCAGTTCTTC. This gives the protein CASSPGLGQLNLATNEQFF.

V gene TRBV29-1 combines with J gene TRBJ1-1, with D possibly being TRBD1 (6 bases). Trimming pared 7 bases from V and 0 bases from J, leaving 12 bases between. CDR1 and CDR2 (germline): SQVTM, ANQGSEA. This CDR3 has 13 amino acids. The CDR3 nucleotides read TGCAGCGCCGAACAGGGCTTGAACACTGAAGCTTTCTTT. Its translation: CSAEQGLNTEAFF. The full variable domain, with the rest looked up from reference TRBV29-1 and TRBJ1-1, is SAVISQKPSRDICQRGTSLTIQCQVDSQVTMMFWYRQQPGQSLTLIATANQGSEATYESGFVIDKFPISRPNLTFSTLTVSNMSPEDSSIYLCSAEQGLNTEAFFGQGTRLTVV.

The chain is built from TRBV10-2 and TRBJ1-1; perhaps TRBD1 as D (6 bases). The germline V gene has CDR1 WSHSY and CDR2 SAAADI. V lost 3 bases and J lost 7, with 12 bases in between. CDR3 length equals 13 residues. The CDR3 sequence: CASSDPGDVEAFF. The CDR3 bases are TGCGCCAGCAGTGACCCAGGGGACGTTGAAGCTTTCTTT.

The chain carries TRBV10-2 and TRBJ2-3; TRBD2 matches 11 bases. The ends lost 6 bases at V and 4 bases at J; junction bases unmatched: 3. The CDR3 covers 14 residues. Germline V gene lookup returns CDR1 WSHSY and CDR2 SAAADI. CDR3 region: CASRTSGAADTQYF. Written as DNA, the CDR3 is TGCGCCAGCAGGACTAGCGGGGCTGCAGATACGCAGTATTTT.

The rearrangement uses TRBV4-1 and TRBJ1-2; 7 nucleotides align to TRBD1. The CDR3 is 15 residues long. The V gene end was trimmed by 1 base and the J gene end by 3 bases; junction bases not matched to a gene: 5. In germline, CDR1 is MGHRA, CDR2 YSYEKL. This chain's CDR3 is CASSQVARGDYGYTF. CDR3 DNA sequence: TGCGCCAGCAGCCAAGTAGCCAGGGGGGACTATGGCTACACCTTC.

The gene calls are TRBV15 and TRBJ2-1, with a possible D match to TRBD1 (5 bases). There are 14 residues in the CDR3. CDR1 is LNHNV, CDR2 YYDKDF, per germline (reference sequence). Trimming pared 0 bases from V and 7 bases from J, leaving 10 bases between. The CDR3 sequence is CATSRDSTENEQFF. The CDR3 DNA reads TGTGCCACCAGCAGAGATTCGACAGAGAATGAGCAGTTCTTC.

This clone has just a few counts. The CDR3 region is CASSLRAGPYNEQFF. Here the CDR3 DNA reads TGTGCCAGCAGCTTGCGCGCGGGACCGTACAATGAGCAGTTCTTC. V and J are TRBV5-4 and TRBJ2-1; D might be TRBD2 (6 bases). The CDR3 sequence is 15 residues long. The V and J ends lost 1 base and 4 bases respectively, with 12 bases between them. Germline V lookup: CDR1 SGHNT, CDR2 YYREEE (reference sequence).

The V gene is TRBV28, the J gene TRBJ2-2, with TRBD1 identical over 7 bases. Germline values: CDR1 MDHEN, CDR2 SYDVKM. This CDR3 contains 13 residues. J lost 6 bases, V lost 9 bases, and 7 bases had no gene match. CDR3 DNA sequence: TGTGCCAGTGAACAGGGGCGGTCCGGGGAGCTGTTTTTT. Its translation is CASEQGRSGELFF.

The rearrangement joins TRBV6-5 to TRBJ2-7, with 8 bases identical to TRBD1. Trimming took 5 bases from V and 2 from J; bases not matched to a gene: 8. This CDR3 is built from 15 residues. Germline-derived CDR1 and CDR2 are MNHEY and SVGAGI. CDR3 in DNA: TGTGCCAGCAGTCCGGACAGGGCCACCCCCTACGAGCAGTACGTC. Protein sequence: CASSPDRATPYEQYV.

The CDR3 nucleotides read TGTGCCAGCAGTTATAACCTGGGAGGGTATGTCACTGAAGCTTTCTTT. The encoded protein is CASSYNLGGYVTEAFF. The V gene is TRBV28, the J gene TRBJ1-1, with D uncertain. Trimming shortened V by 4 bases and J by 4 bases, and 19 bases separated the two germline ends. The V gene's germline CDR1 is MDHEN and CDR2 SYDVKM. The CDR3 consists of 16 residues.

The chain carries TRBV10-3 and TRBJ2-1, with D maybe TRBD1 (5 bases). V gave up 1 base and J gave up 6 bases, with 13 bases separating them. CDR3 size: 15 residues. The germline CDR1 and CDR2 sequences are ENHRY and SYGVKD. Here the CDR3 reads CAISEYRFTGNEQFF. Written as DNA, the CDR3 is TGTGCCATCAGTGAGTACAGGTTCACGGGCAATGAGCAGTTCTTC.

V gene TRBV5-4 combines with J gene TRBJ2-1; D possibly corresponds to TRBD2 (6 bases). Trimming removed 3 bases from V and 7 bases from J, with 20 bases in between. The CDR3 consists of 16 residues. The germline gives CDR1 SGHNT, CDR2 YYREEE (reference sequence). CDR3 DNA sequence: TGTGCCAGCAGCTCCCGAGCGGGCTACACGCTGAATGAGCAGTTCTTC. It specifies CASSSRAGYTLNEQFF.

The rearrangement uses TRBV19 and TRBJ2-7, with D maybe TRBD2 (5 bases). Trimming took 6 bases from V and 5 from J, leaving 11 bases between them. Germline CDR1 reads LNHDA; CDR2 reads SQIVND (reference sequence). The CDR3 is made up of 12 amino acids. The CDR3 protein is CASSVRGDEQYF. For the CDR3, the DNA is TGTGCCAGTAGCGTCCGGGGAGACGAGCAGTACTTC. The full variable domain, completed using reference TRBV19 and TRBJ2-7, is DGGITQSPKYLFRKEGQNVTLSCEQNLNHDAMYWYRQDPGQGLRLIYYSQIVNDFQKGDIAEGYSVSREKKESFPLTVTSAQKNPTAFYLCASSVRGDEQYFGPGTRLTVT.

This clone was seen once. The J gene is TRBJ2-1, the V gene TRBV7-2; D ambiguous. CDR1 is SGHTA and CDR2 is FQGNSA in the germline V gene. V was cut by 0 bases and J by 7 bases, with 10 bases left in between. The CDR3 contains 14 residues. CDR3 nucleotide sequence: TGTGCCAGCAGCTTAGCGGTTTTCAGTAATGAGCAGTTCTTC. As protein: CASSLAVFSNEQFF.